The text below deals with one T cell receptor (beta chain). This CDR3 has 12 residues. Trimming pared 3 bases from V and 1 base from J, leaving 6 bases between. Per germline, CDR1 SQVTM and CDR2 ANQGSEA. Profiling relied on immunoSEQ multiplex PCR, and the TCRdb table lists in-frame clones only, not all of them. This sample yields about 2 million clones, of which 90% to 95% are seen a single time; more than 0.1% belongs to the top ten. This sample is part of a study of shared clonotypes between healthy human individuals. Sequences were obtained from naive CD4+ T cells sorted from blood. The subset was: CD45RA+ positively selected. This sequence originates from a man aged 18 to 30 in good health. The rearrangement uses TRBV29-1 and TRBJ1-2, with D hard to call. CDR3 in amino acids: CSVDSNNYGYTF. CDR3 DNA sequence: TGCAGCGTTGACAGCAATAACTATGGCTACACCTTC.